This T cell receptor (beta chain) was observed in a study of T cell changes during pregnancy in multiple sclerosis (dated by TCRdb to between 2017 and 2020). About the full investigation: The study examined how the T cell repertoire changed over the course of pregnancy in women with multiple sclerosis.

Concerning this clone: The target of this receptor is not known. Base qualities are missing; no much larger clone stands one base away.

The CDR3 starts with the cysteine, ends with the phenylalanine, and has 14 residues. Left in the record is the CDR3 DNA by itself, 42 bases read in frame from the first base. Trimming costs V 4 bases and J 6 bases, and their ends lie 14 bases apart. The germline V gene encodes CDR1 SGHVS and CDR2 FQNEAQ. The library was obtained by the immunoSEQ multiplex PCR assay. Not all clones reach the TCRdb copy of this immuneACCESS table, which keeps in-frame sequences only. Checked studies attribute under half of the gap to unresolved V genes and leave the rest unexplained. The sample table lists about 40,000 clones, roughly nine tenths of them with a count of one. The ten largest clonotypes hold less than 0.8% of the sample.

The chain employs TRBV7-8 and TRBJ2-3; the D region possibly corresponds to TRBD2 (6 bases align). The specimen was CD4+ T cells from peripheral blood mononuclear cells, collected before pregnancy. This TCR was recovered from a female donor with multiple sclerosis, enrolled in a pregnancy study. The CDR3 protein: CASSSRDSGDTQYF. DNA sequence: TGTGCCAGCAGCTCCCGGGACTCTGGGGATACGCAGTATTTT.